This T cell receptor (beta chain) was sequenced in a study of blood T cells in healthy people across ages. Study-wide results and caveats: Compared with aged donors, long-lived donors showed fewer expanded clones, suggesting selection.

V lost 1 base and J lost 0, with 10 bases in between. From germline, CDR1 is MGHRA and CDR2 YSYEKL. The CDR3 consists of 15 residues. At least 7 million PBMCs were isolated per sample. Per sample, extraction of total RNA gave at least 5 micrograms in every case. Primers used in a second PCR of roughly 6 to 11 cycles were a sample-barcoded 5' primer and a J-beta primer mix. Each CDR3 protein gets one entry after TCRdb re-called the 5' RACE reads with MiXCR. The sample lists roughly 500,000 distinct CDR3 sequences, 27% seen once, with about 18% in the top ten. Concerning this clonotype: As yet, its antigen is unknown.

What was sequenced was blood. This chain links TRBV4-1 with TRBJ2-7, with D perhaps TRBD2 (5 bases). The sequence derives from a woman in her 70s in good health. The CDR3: CASSQGGLSSYEQYF. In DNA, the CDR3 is TGCGCCAGCAGCCAAGGAGGGCTTAGCTCCTACGAGCAGTACTTC.